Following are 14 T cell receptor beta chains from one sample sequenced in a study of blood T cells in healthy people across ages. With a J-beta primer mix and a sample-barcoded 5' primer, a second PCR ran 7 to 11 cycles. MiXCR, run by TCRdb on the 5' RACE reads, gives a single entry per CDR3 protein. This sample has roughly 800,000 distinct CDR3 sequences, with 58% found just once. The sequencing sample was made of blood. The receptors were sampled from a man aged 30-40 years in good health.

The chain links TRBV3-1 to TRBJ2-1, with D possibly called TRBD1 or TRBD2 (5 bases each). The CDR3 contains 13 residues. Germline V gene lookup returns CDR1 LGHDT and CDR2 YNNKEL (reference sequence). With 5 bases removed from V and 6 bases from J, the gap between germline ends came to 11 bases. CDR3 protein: CASSGGPVNEQFF. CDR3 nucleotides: TGTGCCAGCAGCGGGGGTCCGGTCAATGAGCAGTTCTTC.

Written as DNA, the CDR3 is TGTGCCACCGGACTAGCGGGAGTAGAGACCCAGTACTTC. It codes for CATGLAGVETQYF. This chain uses TRBV24-1 with TRBJ2-5, with 13 bases lining up with TRBD2. The CDR3 has 13 residues. J was trimmed by 4 bases and V by 9 bases; bases with no gene match: 1. Germline lookup yields CDR1 KGHDR and CDR2 SFDVKD.

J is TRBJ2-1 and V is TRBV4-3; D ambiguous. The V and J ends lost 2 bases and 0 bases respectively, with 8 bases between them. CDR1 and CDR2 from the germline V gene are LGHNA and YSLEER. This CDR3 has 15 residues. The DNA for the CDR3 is TGCGCCAGCAGCCAAAGGTGGAGCTCCTACAATGAGCAGTTCTTC. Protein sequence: CASSQRWSSYNEQFF.

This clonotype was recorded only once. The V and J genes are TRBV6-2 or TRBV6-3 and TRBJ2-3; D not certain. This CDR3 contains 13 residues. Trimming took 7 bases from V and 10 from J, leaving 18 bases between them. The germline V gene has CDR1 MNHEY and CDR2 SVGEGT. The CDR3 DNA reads TGTGCCAGCACCAGCCTTACGGACCCCGCGCAGTATTTT. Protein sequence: CASTSLTDPAQYF.

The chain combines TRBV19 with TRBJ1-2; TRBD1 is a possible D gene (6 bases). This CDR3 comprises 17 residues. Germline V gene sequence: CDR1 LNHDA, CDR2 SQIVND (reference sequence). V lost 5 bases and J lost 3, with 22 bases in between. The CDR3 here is CASSDLPGTTKDYGYTF. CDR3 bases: TGTGCCAGTAGTGATCTCCCCGGGACAACAAAGGACTATGGCTACACCTTC.

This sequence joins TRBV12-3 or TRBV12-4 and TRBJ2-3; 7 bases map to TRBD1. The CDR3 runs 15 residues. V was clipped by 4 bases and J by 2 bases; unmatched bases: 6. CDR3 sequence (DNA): TGTGCCAGCAGTTACCTGACAGGGCCCACAGATACGCAGTATTTT. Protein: CASSYLTGPTDTQYF.

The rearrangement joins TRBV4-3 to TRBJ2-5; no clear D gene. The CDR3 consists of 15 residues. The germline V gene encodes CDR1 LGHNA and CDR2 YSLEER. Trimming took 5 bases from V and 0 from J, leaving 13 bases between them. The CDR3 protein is CASSLDLGYQETQYF. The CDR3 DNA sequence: TGCGCCAGCAGCTTAGATCTTGGGTACCAAGAGACCCAGTACTTC.

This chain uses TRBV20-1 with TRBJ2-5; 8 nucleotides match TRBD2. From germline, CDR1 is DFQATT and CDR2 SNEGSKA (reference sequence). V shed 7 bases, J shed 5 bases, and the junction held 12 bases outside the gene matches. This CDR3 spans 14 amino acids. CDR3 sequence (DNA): TGCAGTGTTAATCCCAGCGGGGGCAGGGAGACCCAGTACTTC. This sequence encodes CSVNPSGGRETQYF.

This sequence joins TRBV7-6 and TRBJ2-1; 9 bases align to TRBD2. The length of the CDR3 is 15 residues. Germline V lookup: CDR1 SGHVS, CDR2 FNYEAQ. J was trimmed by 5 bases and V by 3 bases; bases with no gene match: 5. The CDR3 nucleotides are TGTGCCAGCAGCTTTCGGCTAGCGGGAAACAATGAGCAGTTCTTC. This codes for CASSFRLAGNNEQFF.

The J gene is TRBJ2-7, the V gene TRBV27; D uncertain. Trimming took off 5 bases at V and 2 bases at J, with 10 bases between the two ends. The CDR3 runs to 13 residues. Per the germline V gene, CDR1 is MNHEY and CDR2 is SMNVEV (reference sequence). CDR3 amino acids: CASSLTSTYEQYF. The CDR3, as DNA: TGTGCCAGCAGTCTGACGTCAACCTACGAGCAGTACTTC.

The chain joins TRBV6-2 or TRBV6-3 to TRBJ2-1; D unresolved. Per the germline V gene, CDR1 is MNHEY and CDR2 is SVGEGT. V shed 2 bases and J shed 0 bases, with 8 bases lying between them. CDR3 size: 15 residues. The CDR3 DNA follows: TGTGCCAGCAGTTACGGGGATTCCTCCTACAATGAGCAGTTCTTC. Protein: CASSYGDSSYNEQFF.

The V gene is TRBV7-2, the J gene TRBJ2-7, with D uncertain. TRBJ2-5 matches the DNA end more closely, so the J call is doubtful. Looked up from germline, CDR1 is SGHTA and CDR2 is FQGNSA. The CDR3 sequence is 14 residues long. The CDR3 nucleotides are TGTGCCAGCAGCTTGGCGACTGGTTTCGAGACCCAGTACTTC. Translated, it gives CASSLATGFETQYF.

Here the CDR3 reads CSARNPLTSGLRGADTQYF. DNA of the CDR3: TGCAGTGCTAGAAATCCTTTGACTAGCGGACTCCGGGGAGCAGATACGCAGTATTTT. This chain joins TRBV20-1 and TRBJ2-3; TRBD2 aligns across 9 bases. This CDR3 has 19 amino acids. Germline V gene lookup returns CDR1 DFQATT and CDR2 SNEGSKA (reference sequence). V was clipped by 2 bases and J by 4 bases; unmatched bases: 19.

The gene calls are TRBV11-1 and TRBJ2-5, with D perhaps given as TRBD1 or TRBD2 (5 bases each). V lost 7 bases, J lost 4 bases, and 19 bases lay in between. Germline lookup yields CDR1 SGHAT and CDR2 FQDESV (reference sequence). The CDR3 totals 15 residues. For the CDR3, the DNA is TGTGCCAGCACTAAGGGAGCAGGGTACCGAGAGACCCAGTACTTC. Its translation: CASTKGAGYRETQYF. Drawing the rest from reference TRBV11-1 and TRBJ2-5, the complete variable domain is EAEVAQSPRYKITEKSQAVAFWCDPISGHATLYWYRQILGQGPELLVQFQDESVVDDSQLPKDRFSAERLKGVDSTLKIQPAELGDSAMYLCASTKGAGYRETQYFGPGTRLLVL.